This TCR beta chain was captured by sequencing in a study of T cell responses to AZD1222 COVID-19 vaccine. Concerning this clone itself: The target antigen is unknown.

V was pared by 2 bases and J by 3 bases, with 0 bases of the junction left unmatched. Looked up from germline, CDR1 is SGHRS and CDR2 is YFSETQ. This CDR3 is 14 amino acids long. Profiled with immunoSEQ multiplex PCR; TCRdb holds only in-frame clones, not every one. The sample has some 130,000 clones, over 75% seen once. Study-level points and caveats: The CD4 TCRs associated with vaccination extended across spike and predominated at 160-218 and 743-854.

The chain has TRBV5-1 and TRBJ2-3; 10 nucleotides agree with TRBD2. Here the sequenced sample was peripheral blood, taken on day 0 of AZD1222 vaccination. The TCR sequence derives from an adult in good health. This CDR3 is CASSLAGGTDTQYF. CDR3 coding DNA: TGCGCCAGCAGCTTAGCGGGGGGGACAGATACGCAGTATTTT.